This T cell receptor beta chain was sequenced during a study of blood T cells in healthy people across ages. Notes on the study in general: PBMCs that were unsorted prevented a conclusive naive versus antigen-experienced comparison.

As concerns this clonotype: As yet, its antigen is unknown.

The CDR3 is made up of 15 amino acids. The germline V gene has CDR1 DFQATT and CDR2 SNEGSKA (reference sequence). Unmatched junction bases numbered 1, after V lost 0 bases and J lost 0 bases. With a J-beta primer mix and a sample-barcoded 5' primer, a second PCR ran about 6 to 11 cycles. In TCRdb, the 5' RACE reads were re-called with MiXCR into one record per CDR3 protein. The data contain 1.2 million to 1.5 million distinct CDR3 sequences, 59% of them singletons. The sample was blood. The receptor comes from a man younger than 30 in good health. V gene TRBV20-1 combines with J gene TRBJ2-7; 11 nucleotides agree with TRBD2. CDR3 region: CSARDSGGVSYEQYF. CDR3 DNA sequence: TGCAGTGCTAGAGATAGCGGGGGGGTCTCCTACGAGCAGTACTTC.